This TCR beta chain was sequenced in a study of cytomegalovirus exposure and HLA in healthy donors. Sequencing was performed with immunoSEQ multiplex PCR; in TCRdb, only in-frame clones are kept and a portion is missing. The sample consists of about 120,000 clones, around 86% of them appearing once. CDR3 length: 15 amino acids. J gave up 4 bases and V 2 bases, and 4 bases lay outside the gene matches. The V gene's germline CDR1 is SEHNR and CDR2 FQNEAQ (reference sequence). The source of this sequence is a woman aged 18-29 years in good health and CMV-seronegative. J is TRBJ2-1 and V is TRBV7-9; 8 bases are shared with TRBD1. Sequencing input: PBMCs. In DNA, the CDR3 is TGTGCCAGCAGCTTATCCCGGGACAGGTACAATGAGCAGTTCTTC. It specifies CASSLSRDRYNEQFF.